These T cell receptor beta chains were read from a single sample in a study of regulatory T cells in long-lasting Graves disease. A single record per CDR3 protein comes from TCRdb applying MiXCR to the multiplex PCR reads. The sample consists of over 350,000 distinct CDR3 sequences, over 12% of them appearing once. These data were also filed under a second study, of T cells in Graves' hyperthyroidism and ophthalmopathy.

The material was peripheral blood mononuclear cells (PBMCs), obtained at new diagnosis, from a patient treated with antithyroid drugs. The receptors derive from a woman in her thirties or forties with Graves disease. Both conserved end residues are part of each CDR3. Fields, in order: CDR3 length, V gene, J gene, D gene, clone size, CDR3 protein, CDR3 DNA. D genes are given only for firm matches. Clone size is not always given. Where it is, it says once, few, many or a class for expanded clones.

CDR3 length: 16; V gene: TRBV7-9; J gene: TRBJ2-1; D gene: -; clone size: many; CDR3 protein: CASSLAKGRFYNEQFF; CDR3 DNA: TGTGCCAGCAGCTTAGCGAAGGGTAGGTTCTACAATGAGCAGTTCTTC
CDR3 length: 13; V gene: TRBV12-3/TRBV12-4; J gene: TRBJ2-1; D gene: -; clone size: many; CDR3 protein: CASSYTTGFEQFF; CDR3 DNA: TGTGCCAGCAGCTATACCACAGGGTTTGAGCAGTTCTTC
CDR3 length: 19; V gene: TRBV2; J gene: TRBJ1-1; D gene: -; clone size: many; CDR3 protein: CASSEALREWGGRDTEAFF; CDR3 DNA: TGTGCCAGCAGTGAAGCGCTTCGGGAATGGGGGGGGAGGGACACTGAAGCTTTCTTT
CDR3 length: 17; V gene: TRBV30; J gene: TRBJ2-7; D gene: -; clone size: few; CDR3 protein: CAWSQYEIGVSVYEQYF; CDR3 DNA: TGTGCCTGGAGCCAGTACGAGATCGGAGTGAGTGTTTACGAGCAGTACTTC
CDR3 length: 14; V gene: TRBV29-1; J gene: TRBJ2-7; D gene: TRBD2; clone size: many; CDR3 protein: CSVAGTSGSYEQYF; CDR3 DNA: TGCAGCGTCGCCGGGACTAGCGGGAGTTACGAGCAGTACTTC
CDR3 length: 15; V gene: TRBV28; J gene: TRBJ1-4; D gene: -; clone size: many; CDR3 protein: CASRLQWATNEKLFF; CDR3 DNA: TGTGCCAGCAGACTTCAGTGGGCGACTAATGAAAAACTGTTTTTT
CDR3 length: 14; V gene: TRBV2; J gene: TRBJ2-7; D gene: TRBD1; clone size: many; CDR3 protein: CASSERQGVYEQYF; CDR3 DNA: TGTGCCAGCAGTGAACGACAGGGCGTCTACGAGCAGTACTTC
CDR3 length: 12; V gene: TRBV10-2; J gene: TRBJ2-5; D gene: -; clone size: many; CDR3 protein: CASAPGEETQYF; CDR3 DNA: TGCGCCAGCGCCCCAGGGGAAGAGACCCAGTACTTC
CDR3 length: 13; V gene: TRBV30; J gene: TRBJ1-3; D gene: -; clone size: many; CDR3 protein: CAWKGGPGNTIYF; CDR3 DNA: TGTGCCTGGAAGGGGGGACCTGGAAACACCATATATTTT
CDR3 length: 15; V gene: TRBV10-3; J gene: TRBJ1-5; D gene: TRBD1; clone size: many; CDR3 protein: CAISESGQSNQPQHF; CDR3 DNA: TGTGCCATCAGTGAGTCGGGACAGAGCAATCAGCCCCAGCATTTT
CDR3 length: 16; V gene: TRBV3-1; J gene: TRBJ2-3; D gene: TRBD2; clone size: many; CDR3 protein: CASSQAGRGGTDTQYF; CDR3 DNA: TGTGCCAGCAGCCAAGCAGGCCGCGGGGGGACAGATACGCAGTATTTT
CDR3 length: 15; V gene: TRBV5-4; J gene: TRBJ2-7; D gene: -; clone size: many; CDR3 protein: CASSLAGSIPYEQYF; CDR3 DNA: TGTGCCAGCAGCTTGGCGGGATCCATACCCTACGAGCAGTACTTC
CDR3 length: 13; V gene: TRBV20-1; J gene: TRBJ1-6; D gene: -; clone size: many; CDR3 protein: CSAMMRHNSPLHF; CDR3 DNA: TGCAGTGCTATGATGAGACATAATTCACCCCTCCACTTT
CDR3 length: 13; V gene: TRBV29-1; J gene: TRBJ2-3; D gene: -; clone size: few; CDR3 protein: CSGEGVGTDTQYF; CDR3 DNA: TGCAGCGGGGAAGGAGTCGGCACAGATACGCAGTATTTT
CDR3 length: 18; V gene: TRBV12-3/TRBV12-4; J gene: TRBJ2-6; D gene: TRBD1; clone size: -; CDR3 protein: CASRDGTGVLSGANVLTF; CDR3 DNA: TGTGCCAGCAGGGACGGGACAGGGGTACTCTCTGGGGCCAACGTCCTGACTTTC
CDR3 length: 15; V gene: TRBV2; J gene: TRBJ2-5; D gene: TRBD2; clone size: many; CDR3 protein: CASKRAGTSVETQYF; CDR3 DNA: TGTGCCAGCAAGCGGGCCGGGACTAGCGTTGAGACCCAGTACTTC
CDR3 length: 15; V gene: TRBV24-1; J gene: TRBJ1-5; D gene: -; clone size: -; CDR3 protein: CATSDSRQVNQPRHF; CDR3 DNA: TGTGCCACCAGTGATTCGCGACAGGTCAATCAGCCCCGGCATTTT
CDR3 length: 15; V gene: TRBV28; J gene: TRBJ2-1; D gene: TRBD2; clone size: few; CDR3 protein: CASSLSSGRVREQFF; CDR3 DNA: TGTGCCAGCAGTTTGTCTAGCGGGAGGGTGAGGGAGCAGTTCTTC
CDR3 length: 16; V gene: TRBV7-9; J gene: TRBJ1-5; D gene: -; clone size: many; CDR3 protein: CASSPPRPLGNQPQHF; CDR3 DNA: TGTGCCAGCAGCCCCCCCCGCCCCCTCGGCAATCAGCCCCAGCATTTT
CDR3 length: 16; V gene: TRBV27; J gene: TRBJ2-1; D gene: -; clone size: many; CDR3 protein: CASSFKPGQLRVEQFF; CDR3 DNA: TGTGCCAGCAGTTTTAAACCGGGCCAATTGAGGGTTGAGCAGTTCTTC
CDR3 length: 16; V gene: TRBV27; J gene: TRBJ1-1; D gene: -; clone size: few; CDR3 protein: CASPISDRRLNAEAFF; CDR3 DNA: TGTGCCAGCCCTATATCGGACAGAAGGTTAAACGCTGAAGCTTTCTTT
CDR3 length: 14; V gene: TRBV7-8; J gene: TRBJ2-7; D gene: TRBD1; clone size: many; CDR3 protein: CASSSRDSTYEQYF; CDR3 DNA: TGTGCCAGCAGCTCACGGGACAGTACCTACGAGCAGTACTTC
CDR3 length: 15; V gene: TRBV5-1; J gene: TRBJ1-5; D gene: -; clone size: few; CDR3 protein: CASAEGTYSNQPQHF; CDR3 DNA: TGCGCCAGCGCGGAAGGAACCTATAGCAATCAGCCCCAGCATTTT
CDR3 length: 16; V gene: TRBV28; J gene: TRBJ2-3; D gene: -; clone size: few; CDR3 protein: CAGSLPRQVSTDTQYF; CDR3 DNA: TGTGCCGGCAGTTTACCTAGACAGGTTAGCACAGATACGCAGTATTTT